This TCR beta chain was retrieved from a study of Ad26.COV2.S vaccination and SARS-CoV-2 variants. Clones were sequenced by immunoSEQ multiplex PCR, and TCRdb holds only the in-frame ones, with some missing. The table includes about 94,000 clones, around 82% detected once. This clone was recorded a few times. Its antigen is still unknown. General observations from the study: Spike-specific TCR breadth was greater in vaccine than placebo recipients.

The CDR3 runs 14 residues. The germline CDR1 and CDR2 sequences are MNHEY and SVGEGT. Trimming removed 4 bases from V and 6 bases from J, with 13 bases in between. The rearrangement uses TRBV6-2 or TRBV6-3 and TRBJ1-5; D not certain. This receptor was identified in a human donor who had recovered from COVID-19. Source: peripheral blood, taken after recovery from COVID-19. CDR3 sequence reads: CASSSSKWGQPQHF. The CDR3 DNA sequence: TGTGCCAGCAGTTCGTCCAAGTGGGGTCAGCCCCAGCATTTT.